The clone carrying this TCR beta chain has a handful of counts. Its cognate antigen is unknown. The entry originates in a study of blood T cells in healthy people across ages. Unmatched junction bases numbered 2, after V lost 6 bases and J lost 6 bases. The CDR3 contains 13 residues. Study-level points and caveats: A roughly linear fall in TCR beta diversity per million T cells was seen with increasing age. CMV status of donors was not determined, possibly confounding expanded clonotype changes.

Combining a sample-barcoded 5' primer with a J-beta primer mix, a second PCR ran for roughly 7 to 11 cycles. Each cDNA molecule was tagged by a template-switch adaptor with 12 random nucleotides. TCRdb reanalysed the 5' RACE reads using MiXCR and keeps one entry per CDR3 protein. The repertoire holds fewer than 2,000,000 distinct CDR3 sequences, with 34% as singletons. The sample taken for sequencing was blood. The TCR comes from a woman in her twenties or thirties in good health. This chain connects TRBV12-3 or TRBV12-4 to TRBJ2-2; TRBD1 matches at 9 bases. This CDR3 is CASRTGGPGELFF. For the CDR3, the DNA is TGTGCCAGCAGGACAGGGGGGCCCGGGGAGCTGTTTTTT.